The 21 T cell receptor beta chains in this list originate from one sample, sequenced in a study of T cells expressing NK-cell markers. TCRdb reanalyzed the 5' RACE reads, giving one entry per CDR3 protein sequence and no DNA. The ten most abundant clones cover around 4% of a sample with 250,000 or so distinct CDR3 sequences. Sequencing was done on a sample of blood T cells: a sorted CD56 or NKG2C T cell subset, CD4+ or CD8+ T cells, or bulk PBMC T cells (not recorded which). The receptor source for this set is a woman between 18 and 69 years old in good health.

The chain combines TRBV29-1 with TRBJ2-5; the TCRdb call, TRBD2, lacks DNA for checking. Germline V gene data show CDR1 as SQVTM and CDR2 as ANQGSEA. The CDR3 length is 12 residues. The CDR3 is CSVSAGGETQYF.

V is TRBV14 and J is TRBJ2-6; TCRdb indicates TRBD1, and absent DNA this call remains unverified. The CDR3 loop spans 16 amino acids. Germline CDR1 SGHDN, CDR2 FVKESK. The CDR3 sequence is CASSPQGRGGANVLTF.

CDR3 region: CASSYSNTRSGELFF. This chain uses TRBV6-5 with TRBJ2-2; TCRdb's D gene call, TRBD1, goes unchecked for lack of DNA. Germline V CDR1 and CDR2: MNHEY, SVGAGI. The CDR3 is made up of 15 amino acids.

V and J are TRBV7-8 and TRBJ1-2; TCRdb designates TRBD1, a call that cannot be tested without DNA. The germline gives CDR1 SGHVS, CDR2 FQNEAQ. The CDR3 loop spans 15 amino acids. CDR3 residues: CASSLGGAALYGYTF.

The CDR3 sequence is CASGGGRGMNTEAFF. This chain connects TRBV5-1 to TRBJ1-1; TCRdb picks TRBD1, but there is no DNA to check that call. CDR3 length equals 15 residues. Germline V gene lookup returns CDR1 SGHRS and CDR2 YFSETQ.

The V and J genes are TRBV20-1 and TRBJ2-5. The CDR3 has 12 amino acids. CDR1 and CDR2 (germline): DFQATT, SNEGSKA (reference sequence). The CDR3 protein is CSYEPRQETQYF.

This chain's CDR3 is CASSAGTGFHIQYF. This chain joins TRBV9 and TRBJ2-4; TCRdb returns TRBD1, unconfirmable since there is no DNA. The CDR3 has 14 residues. Germline values: CDR1 SGDLS, CDR2 YYNGEE.

The chain carries TRBV6-2 or TRBV6-3 and TRBJ2-7; TCRdb's assignment of TRBD2 cannot be checked, as there is no DNA. The CDR3 sequence is 14 residues long. Germline CDR1 reads MNHEY; CDR2 reads SVGEGT. The CDR3 region is CASSVAGATYEQYF.

The CDR3 protein is CASNYVGEEAFF. This chain links TRBV5-5 with TRBJ1-1; TCRdb names TRBD1, which stays unverified in the absence of DNA. Germline V lookup: CDR1 SGHKS, CDR2 YYEKEE (reference sequence). The CDR3 loop spans 12 amino acids. The full variable domain, its missing parts supplied by reference TRBV5-5 and TRBJ1-1, is DAGVTQSPTHLIKTRGQQVTLRCSPISGHKSVSWYQQVLGQGPQFIFQYYEKEERGRGNFPDRFSARQFPNYSSELNVNALLLGDSALYLCASNYVGEEAFFGQGTRLTVV.

This chain joins TRBV5-1 and TRBJ2-7; lacking DNA, the TRBD2 call made by TCRdb goes unchecked. The CDR3 loop spans 15 amino acids. Germline CDR1 and CDR2: SGHRS and YFSETQ. Here the CDR3 reads CASSPSTSGTYEQYF.

The chain has TRBV12-3 or TRBV12-4 and TRBJ1-2; the TCRdb D gene call, TRBD1, has no DNA to confirm it. This CDR3 is built from 15 residues. CDR3 loop: CASSPGPQDNYGYTF.

The gene calls are TRBV19 and TRBJ2-3; the D call of TRBD1 rests on TCRdb alone, since no DNA is present to check it. The CDR3 sequence is 14 residues long. From germline, CDR1 is LNHDA and CDR2 SQIVND (reference sequence). The CDR3 here is CASSRGPEEDTQYF.

The rearrangement uses TRBV7-2 and TRBJ2-3; TCRdb's assignment of TRBD2 cannot be checked, as there is no DNA. CDR3 size: 15 residues. The V gene's germline CDR1 is SGHTA and CDR2 FQGNSA. The CDR3 region is CASSLGGELTDTQYF.

This rearrangement joins TRBV20-1 to TRBJ1-2; TCRdb calls TRBD1, which cannot be checked without DNA. Germline assignment: CDR1 DFQATT and CDR2 SNEGSKA (reference sequence). This CDR3 comprises 11 residues. This chain's CDR3 is CSGYTGTQNTF.

The chain uses TRBV21-1 and TRBJ1-2; TCRdb indicates TRBD1, and absent DNA this call remains unverified. TRBV21-1 is marked as a pseudogene. The CDR3 spans 16 residues. This CDR3 is CASSQRWARANYGYTF.

This chain connects TRBV7-9 to TRBJ1-1; the TRBD1 assignment by TCRdb is unverifiable without DNA. The CDR3 runs 14 residues. Germline CDR1 SEHNR, CDR2 FQNEAQ (reference sequence). CDR3 in amino acids: CASSRETGDTEAFF. The whole variable domain, filled in from reference TRBV7-9 and TRBJ1-1, reads DTGVSQNPRHKITKRGQNVTFRCDPISEHNRLYWYRQTLGQGPEFLTYFQNEAQLEKSRLLSDRFSAERPKGSFSTLEIQRTEQGDSAMYLCASSRETGDTEAFFGQGTRLTVV.

The chain uses TRBV15 and TRBJ2-7; TCRdb's D call of TRBD1 is untestable without DNA. This CDR3 comprises 14 residues. Germline CDR1 is LNHNV and CDR2 is YYDKDF (reference sequence). CDR3: CATSLMRGQYEQYF.

The chain uses TRBV6-1 and TRBJ1-1. Looked up from germline, CDR1 is MNHNS and CDR2 is SASEGT. This CDR3 is 16 amino acids long. CDR3: CASTTPSGGLYTEAFF.

The V and J genes are TRBV10-3 and TRBJ2-3; TCRdb outputs TRBD2, but without DNA this stays unchecked. CDR3 size: 16 residues. Germline CDR1 is ENHRY and CDR2 is SYGVKD. CDR3 protein: CAISDLPLAGVGTQYF.

CDR3 amino acids: CAWSGSPEEPQHF. The chain has TRBV30 and TRBJ1-5; TCRdb outputs TRBD1, but without DNA this stays unchecked. The CDR3 covers 13 residues. CDR1 and CDR2 (germline): GTSNPN, SVGIG (reference sequence).

The gene calls are TRBV20-1 and TRBJ1-5; absent DNA, TCRdb's TRBD1 call cannot be checked. In germline, CDR1 is DFQATT, CDR2 SNEGSKA (reference sequence). This CDR3 contains 14 residues. The CDR3 sequence is CSASGQGVYQPQHF.